One and the same sample provided the 31 T cell receptor beta chains below, sequenced in a study of radiotherapy plus CTLA-4 blockade in lung cancer (dated by TCRdb to the late 2010s). Receptor amplification or capture employed the immunoSEQ multiplex PCR assay. TCRdb provides this immuneACCESS table in a form limited to in-frame rearrangements. Some clones are lacking; in checked studies, under half of them reflect an unresolved V gene, and why the rest are absent is not known. This sample gives around 49,000 clones in total; around 83% of them show up just once. Approximately 30% of the sample goes to the ten largest clones. Here the sequenced sample was peripheral blood, taken from a patient treated with radiotherapy plus ipilimumab. These receptor sequences come from a human donor with non-small cell lung cancer whose response to radiotherapy plus ipilimumab could not be evaluated.

The genes are TRBV10-3 and TRBJ2-5, with TRBD2 identical over 7 bases. The J call may be incorrect, as the DNA end agrees better with TRBJ2-7. Germline CDR1 is ENHRY and CDR2 is SYGVKD. This CDR3 is built from 13 residues. Written as DNA, the CDR3 is TGTGCCATCAGTGGGGATCCGGGGGGCGAGCAGTACTTC. Its translation is CAISGDPGGEQYF.

This clone was recorded only once. The J gene is TRBJ1-3, the V gene TRBV4-1; perhaps TRBD1 as D (5 bases). This CDR3 region has 16 residues. CDR1 and CDR2 (germline): MGHRA, YSYEKL. Trimming removed 0 bases at V and 2 bases at J, with 11 bases between. The CDR3 DNA reads TGCGCCAGCAGCCAAGACCAGGGATGGGCTGGAAACACCATATATTTT. It yields the protein CASSQDQGWAGNTIYF.

The CDR3 spells CASSLSPGSGYTF. The CDR3 DNA reads as TGCGCCAGCAGCTTGTCCCCGGGTAGTGGCTACACCTTC. The genes are TRBV5-1 and TRBJ1-2; no firm D call. Germline loops: CDR1 SGHRS, CDR2 YFSETQ. The CDR3 runs 13 residues. Trimming took off 1 base at V and 7 bases at J, with 11 bases between the two ends.

The rearrangement uses TRBV7-9 and TRBJ1-3; no clear D. This CDR3 comprises 15 residues. V dropped 2 bases and J dropped 7 bases, with 15 bases sitting between them. Germline-derived CDR1 and CDR2 are SEHNR and FQNEAQ (reference sequence). Here the CDR3 DNA reads TGTGCCAGCAGCTTATCTGTTGGCTTTAAGAACACCATATATTTT. Translated, it gives CASSLSVGFKNTIYF.

This clone showed up just once. The J gene is TRBJ2-1, the V gene TRBV7-9, with 7 bases lining up with TRBD2. V was clipped by 1 base and J by 10 bases; unmatched bases: 4. The CDR3 is 13 residues long. The V gene's germline CDR1 is SEHNR and CDR2 FQNEAQ (reference sequence). In DNA form, the CDR3 reads TGTGCCAGCAGCTTAGAAGCGGGATTAGAGCAGTTCTTC. Residues: CASSLEAGLEQFF.

This clone turned up a few times. The rearrangement uses TRBV9 and TRBJ2-7; 7 bases align to TRBD2. The germline V gene has CDR1 SGDLS and CDR2 YYNGEE. The CDR3 runs 13 residues. V trimming: 0 bases; J trimming: 6 bases; junction bases outside the gene matches: 3. This chain's CDR3 is CASSVGGGGEQYF. The CDR3 DNA sequence: TGTGCCAGCAGCGTAGGGGGGGGAGGCGAGCAGTACTTC.

The chain recombines TRBV5-8 with TRBJ2-3, with 11 bases lining up with TRBD2. The CDR3 runs 15 residues. V lost 5 bases and J lost 3; bases outside the gene matches: 5. Germline CDR1 and CDR2: SGHTS and YDEGEE. This chain's CDR3 is CASSLSGRGTDTQYF. Written as DNA, the CDR3 is TGTGCCAGCAGTCTTAGCGGGAGGGGTACAGATACGCAGTATTTT.

Here the CDR3 reads CAWSLQIEAFF. CDR3 bases: TGTGCCTGGAGTTTACAGATTGAAGCTTTCTTT. V gene TRBV30 combines with J gene TRBJ1-1; no firm D call. CDR1 is GTSNPN, CDR2 SVGIG, per germline (reference sequence). The length of the CDR3 is 11 residues. The V end was cut by 2 bases, the J end by 7 bases, with 8 bases between.

The V and J genes are TRBV16 and TRBJ1-1; D not certain. This CDR3 spans 13 amino acids. Trimming cost V 4 bases and J 6 bases, with 12 bases left between them. Germline assignment: CDR1 KGHSY and CDR2 FQNENV. CDR3 sequence: CASSPIQMSEAFF. The DNA of the CDR3 is TGTGCCAGCAGCCCAATACAAATGTCTGAAGCTTTCTTT.

This clone showed up just once. Here the CDR3 reads CASSRQDSNQPQHF. The DNA of the CDR3 is TGTGCCAGCAGCCGACAGGATAGCAATCAGCCCCAGCATTTT. The J gene is TRBJ1-5, the V gene TRBV5-6; D is possibly TRBD1 (6 bases). Germline CDR1 SGHDT, CDR2 YYEEEE. The CDR3 runs to 14 residues. V lost 4 bases and J lost 0, with 8 bases in between.

The chain links TRBV18 to TRBJ1-3; no definite D call. Trimming removed 4 bases from V and 2 bases from J, with 6 bases in between. The CDR3 loop spans 13 amino acids. Germline CDR1 is KGHSH and CDR2 is LQKENI. Here the CDR3 reads CASSRETGNTIYF. CDR3 nucleotides: TGTGCCAGCTCACGAGAGACTGGAAACACCATATATTTT.

The rearrangement joins TRBV30 to TRBJ1-1; tentative D call: TRBD1 (5 bases). V gave up 5 bases and J gave up 0 bases, with 19 bases separating them. Germline V gives CDR1 GTSNPN, CDR2 SVGIG (reference sequence). CDR3 size: 16 residues. The CDR3 DNA is TGTGCCTGGTCCCCCCCAGTCCAGGGAATGAACACTGAAGCTTTCTTT. Its protein is CAWSPPVQGMNTEAFF.

This chain joins TRBV9 and TRBJ2-1; 12 nucleotides match TRBD1. CDR3 length: 15 residues. The germline V gene encodes CDR1 SGDLS and CDR2 YYNGEE. V trimming: 8 bases; J trimming: 9 bases; junction bases outside the gene matches: 12. Here the CDR3 reads CASADRGTGGGEQFF. The CDR3 coding sequence is TGTGCCAGTGCCGATAGGGGGACAGGGGGCGGTGAGCAGTTCTTC. Full variable domain (remainder filled in from reference TRBV9 and TRBJ2-1): DSGVTQTPKHLITATGQRVTLRCSPRSGDLSVYWYQQSLDQGLQFLIQYYNGEERAKGNILERFSAQQFPDLHSELNLSSLELGDSALYFCASADRGTGGGEQFFGPGTRLTVL.

The chain joins TRBV29-1 to TRBJ2-7, with 9 positions matching TRBD1. The CDR3 is 15 residues long. V shed 2 bases, J shed 0 bases, and the junction held 5 bases outside the gene matches. The germline gives CDR1 SQVTM, CDR2 ANQGSEA. CDR3 residues: CSVEPSGQGSYEQYF. CDR3 in DNA: TGCAGCGTTGAACCATCGGGACAGGGCTCCTACGAGCAGTACTTC.

V gene TRBV7-2 combines with J gene TRBJ2-7; TRBD2 might be the D (5 bases). Trimming pared 2 bases from V and 0 bases from J, leaving 11 bases between. The CDR3 contains 15 residues. Per the germline V gene, CDR1 is SGHTA and CDR2 is FQGNSA. CDR3 coding DNA: TGTGCCAGCAGCTTATTGGCGGGCCCCTCCTACGAGCAGTACTTC. This encodes CASSLLAGPSYEQYF.

The chain carries TRBV7-2 and TRBJ2-1, with 11 bases matching TRBD2. The V gene's germline CDR1 is SGHTA and CDR2 FQGNSA. The CDR3 runs to 17 residues. Losses at the gene ends were 5 bases for V and 0 bases for J; bases not matched to a gene: 6. The CDR3 here is CASSPRLAGTSYNEQFF. The DNA of the CDR3 is TGTGCCAGCAGCCCCAGACTAGCGGGAACCTCCTACAATGAGCAGTTCTTC.

This clone was counted a single time. The gene calls are TRBV15 and TRBJ1-1, with TRBD1 matching 9 bases. The CDR3 loop spans 15 amino acids. Germline V gene lookup returns CDR1 LNHNV and CDR2 YYDKDF (reference sequence). Unmatched junction bases numbered 14, after V lost 11 bases and J lost 4 bases. The CDR3 region has the DNA TGTGCCTCCAATCCGGGACAGGGCAGGAGCACTGAAGCTTTCTTT. Translation gives CASNPGQGRSTEAFF.

This chain connects TRBV28 to TRBJ2-5, with D maybe TRBD1 (9 bases). Germline V gene data show CDR1 as MDHEN and CDR2 as SYDVKM. The V and J ends lost 7 bases and 7 bases respectively, with 16 bases between them. The CDR3 length is 13 residues. This CDR3 is CASTGGTGRTQYF. The CDR3 DNA reads TGTGCCAGCACGGGGGGGACAGGGCGGACCCAGTACTTC.

This rearrangement joins TRBV19 to TRBJ1-5; 10 nucleotides align to TRBD1. The V segment lost 6 bases and the J segment 0 bases; nucleotides outside the gene matches: 11. Looked up from germline, CDR1 is LNHDA and CDR2 is SQIVND (reference sequence). This CDR3 is 18 amino acids long. Here the CDR3 DNA reads TGTGCCAGTAGCACCGGGGACAGGGGCACGTATAGCAATCAGCCCCAGCATTTT. This translates into CASSTGDRGTYSNQPQHF. The complete variable domain, with remaining parts taken from reference TRBV19 and TRBJ1-5, reads DGGITQSPKYLFRKEGQNVTLSCEQNLNHDAMYWYRQDPGQGLRLIYYSQIVNDFQKGDIAEGYSVSREKKESFPLTVTSAQKNPTAFYLCASSTGDRGTYSNQPQHFGDGTRLSIL.

Only one count was recorded for this clone. The rearrangement joins TRBV10-3 to TRBJ1-2; 7 bases line up with TRBD1. The CDR3 contains 16 residues. Germline CDR1 ENHRY, CDR2 SYGVKD. V trimming: 3 bases; J trimming: 4 bases; junction bases outside the gene matches: 11. The CDR3 is CAISDPTGKKPYGYTF. The CDR3, as DNA: TGTGCCATCAGTGACCCGACAGGGAAAAAACCCTATGGCTACACCTTC.

The V gene is TRBV11-2, the J gene TRBJ1-3; D unresolved. V was clipped by 0 bases and J by 0 bases, with 12 bases between them. Germline V gene lookup returns CDR1 SGHAT and CDR2 FQNNGV. CDR3 length equals 17 residues. CDR3 residues: CASSLDIAYYSGNTIYF. CDR3 DNA: TGTGCCAGCAGCTTAGACATAGCCTACTACTCTGGAAACACCATATATTTT.

CDR3 residues: CAWSAGAVSEKLFF. The CDR3 coding sequence is TGTGCCTGGAGTGCTGGGGCAGTCAGCGAAAAACTGTTTTTT. This chain uses TRBV30 with TRBJ1-4, with D perhaps TRBD1 (5 bases). Trimming took off 1 base at V and 8 bases at J, with 14 bases between the two ends. Per the germline V gene, CDR1 is GTSNPN and CDR2 is SVGIG (reference sequence). The CDR3 has 14 residues.

J is TRBJ2-1 and V is TRBV14; D is unclear. Trimming removed 3 bases from V and 7 bases from J, with 19 bases in between. This CDR3 spans 16 amino acids. The germline V gene encodes CDR1 SGHDN and CDR2 FVKESK. CDR3 sequence (DNA): TGTGCCAGCAGCCATCCCTCGAATAGAGTTGTAAATGAGCAGTTCTTC. Translation gives CASSHPSNRVVNEQFF. Combining the CDR3 with reference TRBV14 and TRBJ2-1 gives the whole variable domain EAGVTQFPSHSVIEKGQTVTLRCDPISGHDNLYWYRRVMGKEIKFLLHFVKESKQDESGMPNNRFLAERTGGTYSTLKVQPAELEDSGVYFCASSHPSNRVVNEQFFGPGTRLTVL.

This chain uses TRBV15 with TRBJ2-5; no definite D call. The V gene's germline CDR1 is LNHNV and CDR2 YYDKDF (reference sequence). V dropped 1 base and J dropped 5 bases, with 11 bases sitting between them. The CDR3 spans 14 residues. In DNA form, the CDR3 reads TGTGCCACCAGCAGAGGGCGGCCTGGTGAGACCCAGTACTTC. Translating it yields CATSRGRPGETQYF.

The chain couples TRBV27 to TRBJ2-2; no firm D call. Germline CDR1 MNHEY, CDR2 SMNVEV (reference sequence). The CDR3 is made up of 14 amino acids. Trimming stripped 5 bases from V and 5 bases from J, with 12 bases between. This CDR3 is CASSPLESTGELFF. The CDR3 DNA reads as TGTGCCAGCAGTCCCCTCGAGTCGACCGGGGAGCTGTTTTTT.

This rearrangement joins TRBV6-6 to TRBJ1-4; D is unresolved. Germline V CDR1 and CDR2: MNHNY, SVGAGI (reference sequence). V gave up 8 bases and J gave up 5 bases, with 12 bases separating them. This CDR3 comprises 13 residues. DNA of the CDR3: TGTGCCAGCCGGGGAAACATAAATGAAAAACTGTTTTTT. Translation: CASRGNINEKLFF.

The chain couples TRBV28 to TRBJ1-4; 7 positions agree with TRBD1. This CDR3 is built from 15 residues. V was clipped by 2 bases and J by 5 bases; unmatched bases: 5. The germline gives CDR1 MDHEN, CDR2 SYDVKM. CDR3 protein: CASSLRQGQNEKLFF. In DNA, the CDR3 is TGTGCCAGCAGTTTAAGACAGGGACAGAATGAAAAACTGTTTTTT.

The table lists this clone with a count of one. The chain couples TRBV6-1 to TRBJ2-7, with 12 bases lining up with TRBD1. CDR3 length: 14 amino acids. Germline values: CDR1 MNHNS, CDR2 SASEGT. Losses at the gene ends were 7 bases for V and 7 bases for J; bases not matched to a gene: 8. The CDR3 DNA is TGTGCCAGCACTCCGGGACAGGGGGCAAGGGAGCAGTACTTC. Translation: CASTPGQGAREQYF.

This chain uses TRBV11-2 with TRBJ2-2; tentative D call: TRBD1 (6 bases). This CDR3 comprises 16 residues. The germline V gene encodes CDR1 SGHAT and CDR2 FQNNGV. V lost 5 bases to trimming and J lost 7 bases, with 20 bases between them. The CDR3 bases are TGTGCCAGCAGCGGCCTGATTCCAGGGGAGAGCGGGGAGCTGTTTTTT. It codes for CASSGLIPGESGELFF.

This sequence joins TRBV5-1 and TRBJ2-3, with D uncertain. V was cut by 5 bases and J by 8 bases, with 15 bases left in between. CDR1 and CDR2 from the germline V gene are SGHRS and YFSETQ. The CDR3 consists of 13 residues. CDR3 loop: CASRRLGSGTQYF. For the CDR3, the DNA is TGCGCCAGCAGAAGACTGGGTTCCGGTACGCAGTATTTT.

The CDR3 coding sequence is TGTGCCAGCGCGCGCAGGGAGGAAGGCTACACCTTC. Translation: CASARREEGYTF. The chain has TRBV2 and TRBJ1-2; D is possibly TRBD1 (5 bases). This CDR3 comprises 12 residues. V lost 8 bases, J lost 8 bases, and 15 bases lay in between. Germline values: CDR1 SNHLY, CDR2 FYNNEI.